This passage covers 15 T cell receptor beta chains from one sample sequenced in a study of neurological immune-mediated disorders. TCRdb processed the 5' RACE reads anew with MiXCR; each CDR3 protein has one entry. The sample yields about 70,000 distinct CDR3 sequences, around 5% seen once. The sequenced sample was PBMCs. These receptors were obtained from a human donor with multiple sclerosis. The donor label of this sample is uncertain.

This clonotype was detected many times. CDR3 nucleotides: TGCAGTGCTAGTAGGACTAGCGGGGGCCTTTGGGGAAACATTCAGTACTTC. Encoded protein: CSASRTSGGLWGNIQYF. The chain uses TRBV20-1 and TRBJ2-4, with 13 bases aligning to TRBD2. The CDR3 loop spans 17 amino acids. Germline V lookup: CDR1 DFQATT, CDR2 SNEGSKA (reference sequence). V shed 3 bases and J 6 bases; nucleotides not matched to a gene: 11.

The chain uses TRBV28 and TRBJ1-2, with 7 bases identical to TRBD1. V lost 2 bases to trimming and J lost 4 bases; unmatched junction nucleotides: 4. The germline V gene encodes CDR1 MDHEN and CDR2 SYDVKM. The length of the CDR3 is 14 residues. In DNA form, the CDR3 reads TGTGCCAGCAGTTTAGGGGACAGTTTCTATGGCTACACCTTC. Protein product: CASSLGDSFYGYTF.

This chain uses TRBV11-2 with TRBJ2-7; D is uncertain. CDR3 length: 13 residues. CDR1 and CDR2 from the germline V gene are SGHAT and FQNNGV. Between the trimmed V and J ends, which lost 3 bases and 5 bases, there was a span of 11 bases. Here the CDR3 DNA reads TGTGCCAGCAGCTTGTTGGTTTTAGACGAGCAGTACTTC. It specifies CASSLLVLDEQYF.

This clonotype was recorded at least ten times. The V gene is TRBV5-1, the J gene TRBJ2-3; D possibly matches TRBD1 or TRBD2 (6 bases each). The CDR3 contains 17 residues. The germline V gene encodes CDR1 SGHRS and CDR2 YFSETQ. The V and J ends lost 1 base and 5 bases respectively, with 20 bases between them. CDR3 bases: TGCGCCAGCAGCTTGTGGGGGGCCGATTTAGGACGAGATACGCAGTATTTT. It yields the protein CASSLWGADLGRDTQYF.

The table lists this clonotype with many counts. The chain couples TRBV7-2 to TRBJ1-2, with 7 bases that match TRBD1. There are 17 residues in the CDR3. Germline values: CDR1 SGHTA, CDR2 FQGNSA. V lost 7 bases and J lost 0; bases outside the gene matches: 14. In DNA form, the CDR3 reads TGTGCCAGCACTAATCCAGGGGGTTTCTCTTCTAACTATGGCTACACCTTC. Translated, it gives CASTNPGGFSSNYGYTF.

Ten or more counts support this clonotype. The chain joins TRBV20-1 to TRBJ2-7; D assignment may be TRBD1 or TRBD2 (5 bases each). This CDR3 is 14 amino acids long. The germline V and J ends were trimmed by 2 bases and 5 bases, with 16 bases remaining between them. Germline-derived CDR1 and CDR2 are DFQATT and SNEGSKA (reference sequence). Here the CDR3 reads CSARLPGRMNEQYF. DNA for the CDR3: TGCAGTGCTAGACTCCCGGGACGGATGAACGAGCAGTACTTC.

This clonotype has a count of ten or more. This sequence joins TRBV29-1 and TRBJ2-3; weak D call: TRBD2 (6 bases). Trimming removed 4 bases at V and 1 base at J, with 9 bases between. Germline CDR1 is SQVTM and CDR2 is ANQGSEA. The CDR3 sequence is 13 residues long. The CDR3 DNA reads TGCAGCGTTGGGACGGGGGGCACAGATACGCAGTATTTT. It yields the protein CSVGTGGTDTQYF.

This clonotype was recorded many times. The chain combines TRBV20-1 with TRBJ1-2; D is perhaps TRBD1 (6 bases). CDR3 size: 14 residues. In germline, CDR1 is DFQATT, CDR2 SNEGSKA (reference sequence). V dropped 0 bases and J dropped 6 bases, with 14 bases sitting between them. In DNA form, the CDR3 reads TGCAGTGCTAGAGAGGCAGGGGAGGCCGATGGCTACACCTTC. Its translation: CSAREAGEADGYTF.

This clonotype was recorded many times. The CDR3 sequence is CAISETQGASYNEQFF. For the CDR3, the DNA is TGTGCCATCAGTGAGACCCAGGGGGCCTCTTACAATGAGCAGTTCTTC. The chain combines TRBV10-3 with TRBJ2-1; 8 bases fit TRBD1. The germline gives CDR1 ENHRY, CDR2 SYGVKD. The CDR3 loop spans 16 amino acids. J lost 4 bases, V lost 2 bases, and 7 bases had no gene match.

This clonotype was counted ten times or more. V is TRBV7-9 and J is TRBJ2-2; TRBD1 agrees at 9 bases. The CDR3 consists of 14 residues. CDR1 and CDR2 (germline): SEHNR, FQNEAQ (reference sequence). V dropped 4 bases and J dropped 7; count of bases not matched to a gene: 4. The CDR3 here is CASSWTGDSGELFF. In DNA, the CDR3 is TGTGCCAGCAGCTGGACAGGGGACAGCGGGGAGCTGTTTTTT.

This clonotype was picked up many times. The rearrangement uses TRBV5-5 and TRBJ2-7; D is unresolved. Germline V gene lookup returns CDR1 SGHKS and CDR2 YYEKEE (reference sequence). This CDR3 has 14 amino acids. V lost 3 bases to trimming and J lost 0 bases, with 10 bases between them. The CDR3 sequence is CASSSTQSSYEQYF. As DNA, the CDR3 is TGTGCCAGCAGCTCAACTCAGAGCTCCTACGAGCAGTACTTC.

This clonotype was observed at least ten times. It is unclear where the CDR3 begins or ends on the DNA, so no DNA is shown, and the CDR3 is as TCRdb lists it. J is TRBJ1-1 and V is TRBV20-1; TRBD1, the table's D call, lacks a check against the DNA. The CDR3 is 16 residues long, counting both termini. Germline V gives CDR1 DFQATT, CDR2 SNEGSKA (reference sequence). The CDR3 loop reads CSATGTPLWENTEAFF.

The rearrangement joins TRBV24-1 to TRBJ2-1, with TRBD1 matching 7 bases. CDR3 length: 12 amino acids. Looked up from germline, CDR1 is KGHDR and CDR2 is SFDVKD. V was pared by 9 bases and J by 6 bases, with 4 bases of the junction left unmatched. The CDR3 bases are TGTGCCACCTCGACAGGGCCCAATGAGCAGTTCTTC. Translated, it gives CATSTGPNEQFF.

This clonotype was seen many times. V usage is TRBV20-1 and J usage is TRBJ2-1, with D hard to call. Trimming cost V 4 bases and J 8 bases, with 9 bases left between them. The CDR3 length is 11 residues. Germline V CDR1 and CDR2: DFQATT, SNEGSKA (reference sequence). The CDR3 DNA is TGCAGTGCTACGTTAGTTGATGAGCAGTTCTTC. Protein sequence: CSATLVDEQFF.

V is TRBV27 and J is TRBJ1-1, with D unclear. This CDR3 comprises 13 residues. V shed 6 bases and J shed 0 bases, with 8 bases lying between them. From germline, CDR1 is MNHEY and CDR2 SMNVEV (reference sequence). The CDR3 bases are TGTGCCAGCAGAGACCGCATGAACACTGAAGCTTTCTTT. Its translation is CASRDRMNTEAFF.